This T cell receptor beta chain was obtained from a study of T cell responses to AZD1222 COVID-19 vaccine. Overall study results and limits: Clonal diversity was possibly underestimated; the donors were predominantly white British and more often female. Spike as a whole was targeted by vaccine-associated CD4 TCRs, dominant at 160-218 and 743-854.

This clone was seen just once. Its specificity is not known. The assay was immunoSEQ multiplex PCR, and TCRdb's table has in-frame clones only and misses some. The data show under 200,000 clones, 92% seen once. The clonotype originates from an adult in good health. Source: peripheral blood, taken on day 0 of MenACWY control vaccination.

CDR3 sequence (DNA): TGTGCCAGCAGCTTAGCGACACCAAACATTCAGTACTTC. Amino acids: CASSLATPNIQYF. The chain carries TRBV7-2 and TRBJ2-4; D not resolved. Trimming cost V 0 bases and J 6 bases, with 6 bases left between them. This CDR3 is built from 13 residues. Germline assignment: CDR1 SGHTA and CDR2 FQGNSA. The variable domain in full, with the rest retrieved from reference TRBV7-2 and TRBJ2-4, is GAGVSQSPSNKVTEKGKDVELRCDPISGHTALYWYRQSLGQGLEFLIYFQGNSAPDKSGLPSDRFSAERTGGSVSTLTIQRTQQEDSAVYLCASSLATPNIQYFGAGTRLSVL.